This T cell receptor beta chain was recorded in a study of ipilimumab plus nivolumab after autologous stem cell transplantation. Study background: Patients received a median of roughly five ipilimumab and 8 nivolumab doses.

Produced via immunoSEQ multiplex PCR; TCRdb's table is partial and in-frame only. The sample gives almost 15,000 clones, about 70% of which show up once; about 10% is in the top ten. Notes on the study in general: TCR repertoire, Treg phenotype and gut microbiota reportedly support more study of this approach.

Checkpoint therapy with ipilimumab 1 mg/kg began 14 to 28 days after transplant. Patients received nivolumab 3 mg/kg at weeks 1, 4, 7, 10, then fortnightly to week 26. CDR1 and CDR2 from the germline V gene are SSHAT and FNYEAQ (reference sequence). The CDR3 runs to 16 residues. As regards this clone: What it recognizes is unknown. Mismatch with germline at one junction end may stem from a read error.

The clonotype comes from a male donor with primary mediastinal lymphoma. Sample: PBMCs, taken in a trial of ipilimumab plus nivolumab as post-transplant consolidation. V and J are TRBV7-7 and TRBJ2-2; weak D call: TRBD1 (6 bases). Written as DNA, the CDR3 is TGTGCTAGCAGCCAAGGCAGGGGAGTAGGAGTCGGGGAGCTGTTTTTT. It is translated as CASSQGRGVGVGELFF.